This T cell receptor beta chain was sequenced in a study of cytomegalovirus exposure and HLA in healthy donors. The CDR3 is 15 amino acids. The germline gives CDR1 ENHRY, CDR2 SYGVKD. The J segment lost 3 bases and the V segment lost 0 bases, leaving 5 bases of the junction unmatched. As concerns this clone: Antigen specificity is unknown.

The PCR was carried out with 60 Vbeta primers and 13 Jbeta primers. Some clones are missing from TCRdb's copy, which holds only in-frame ones; the method was immunoSEQ multiplex PCR. This sample's table has roughly 77,000 clones. Study results and limitations: As was reported, the HLA-A and HLA-B alleles of most subjects were accurately predicted from TCR beta sequences. A further, later analysis showed that HLA-associated TCR beta chains (compared with equally common others) were more clonally expanded. Earlier findings revealed that most TCR beta V segments proved productive either about 87% or about 30% of the time. Several of the most significant clusters appeared, in a later analysis, to be linked to common viral pathogens.

The clonotype originates from a man under 40 in good health and CMV-seronegative. Sequencing was done on a sample of PBMCs. The rearrangement joins TRBV10-3 to TRBJ2-7; TRBD1 aligns across 7 bases. In DNA form, the CDR3 reads TGTGCCATCAGTGAGTCAAGGACAGGCATCTACGAGCAGTACTTC. Residues: CAISESRTGIYEQYF.